These T cell receptor beta chains were read from a single sample in a study of blood T cells in healthy people across ages. TCRdb re-derived calls from the 5' RACE reads in MiXCR, one entry per CDR3 protein. This sample has approximately 880,000 distinct CDR3 sequences, with 40% to 60% found just once. Sequenced input: blood. The origin of the receptors is a man aged 25-40 years in good health. The CDR3 runs from the conserved cysteine through the conserved F or W. Each record gives: V gene, D gene, J gene, CDR3 protein. D genes are given only for firm matches.

>TRBV5-1|-|TRBJ1-2
CASSHSDRTINYGYTF
>TRBV12-3/TRBV12-4|-|TRBJ2-1
CASSRPEGGPYNEQFF
>TRBV10-3|TRBD1|TRBJ2-3
CAISATTGETDTQYF
>TRBV10-3|-|TRBJ1-1
CAISVGGGYTEAFF
>TRBV20-1|-|-
CSARAPRGLGEQYF
>TRBV7-2|-|TRBJ1-2
CASSLDPASYGYTF
>TRBV7-3|-|TRBJ1-1
CASSFSYTEAFF
>TRBV5-6|-|TRBJ1-5
CASSLTAYQPQHF
>TRBV5-1|-|TRBJ2-5
CASRVQETQYF
>TRBV19|-|TRBJ2-4
CASRDILAKNIQYF
>TRBV20-1|TRBD2|-
CSAHFTGGIFQETQYF
>TRBV6-2/TRBV6-3|TRBD1|TRBJ1-1
CATQRQGASTEAFF
>TRBV20-1|TRBD1|TRBJ2-7
CSARDPLAGGVSYEQYF
>TRBV5-6|-|TRBJ1-1
CASSLVRSPWGAFF
>TRBV20-1|TRBD2|TRBJ2-5
CSAGIILAVQETQYF
>TRBV4-1|-|TRBJ2-6
CASSSSGNSGANVLTF
>TRBV6-1|TRBD1|TRBJ1-1
CASSQRTGGLMNTEAFF
>TRBV11-3|TRBD2|TRBJ2-1
CASSLYAGGEQFF
>TRBV6-1|-|-
CASSKGGRTETQYF
>TRBV6-5|-|TRBJ1-2
CASRLDGGYGYTF
>TRBV20-1|TRBD1|TRBJ1-6
CSARVETGLRSPLHF
>TRBV2|-|TRBJ1-5
CASTDPGFSNQPQHF
>TRBV28|-|TRBJ1-1
CASSLGGLAFF
>TRBV16|-|TRBJ1-1
CASSVQNTEAFF
>TRBV5-1|-|TRBJ1-1
CASSADGYTEAFF
>TRBV7-9|TRBD1|TRBJ1-2
CASSSNSGRGLIYGYTF
>TRBV29-1|TRBD1|TRBJ2-7
CSVPGTGRYEQYF
>TRBV20-1|TRBD2|TRBJ2-1
CSAGRASGSSYNEQFF
>TRBV20-1|TRBD1|TRBJ2-1
CSARDGTGKYNEQFF